Listed below are T cell receptor beta chains from one sample, sequenced in a study of T cells in Graves' hyperthyroidism and ophthalmopathy. TCRdb re-derived calls from the multiplex PCR reads in MiXCR, one entry per CDR3 protein. This sample carries more than 350,000 distinct CDR3 sequences, nearly 15% of them seen once, and the ten largest clones take around 20%. The sample was blood. The source of these receptors is a woman aged 55-69 years with Graves' ophthalmopathy. Both conserved end residues are part of each CDR3. Each record gives: D gene, clone size, J gene, V gene, CDR3 DNA, CDR3 protein. A D gene is named only where the DNA matches it firmly. Not all rows give a size; the values are once, few, many and, for expanded clones, a class.

d_call: TRBD2
clone_size: many
j_call: TRBJ2-5
v_call: TRBV6-1
cdr3_nt: TGTGCCAGCAGGACGGGGGGGGCCCAACCTCGGGAGACCCAGTACTTC
cdr3_aa: CASRTGGAQPRETQYF

d_call: .
clone_size: once
j_call: TRBJ2-5
v_call: TRBV9
cdr3_nt: TGTGCCAGCAGCCCCGCCCGGACAGGAGGGGGGAAGACCCAGTACTTC
cdr3_aa: CASSPARTGGGKTQYF

d_call: TRBD2
clone_size: .
j_call: TRBJ2-1
v_call: TRBV19
cdr3_nt: TGTGCCAGTAGAAAAAGCGGGAGTTCTTACAATGAGCAGTTCTTC
cdr3_aa: CASRKSGSSYNEQFF

d_call: TRBD1
clone_size: many
j_call: TRBJ2-3
v_call: TRBV2
cdr3_nt: TGTGCCAGCAGTGTGGGACAGGAATCAGATACGCAGTATTTT
cdr3_aa: CASSVGQESDTQYF

d_call: .
clone_size: .
j_call: TRBJ1-3
v_call: TRBV12-3/TRBV12-4
cdr3_nt: TGTGCCAGCAGTTTAGGGTCTGGAAACACCATATATTTT
cdr3_aa: CASSLGSGNTIYF

d_call: .
clone_size: many
j_call: TRBJ2-1
v_call: TRBV15
cdr3_nt: TGTGCCACCACCACGTATGGACTGTCCAGGGAGCAGTTCTTC
cdr3_aa: CATTTYGLSREQFF

d_call: TRBD2
clone_size: few
j_call: TRBJ2-1
v_call: TRBV24-1
cdr3_nt: TGTGCCACCAGTGATCCCCTGACTAGCGGGGGCAATGAGCAGTTCTTC
cdr3_aa: CATSDPLTSGGNEQFF

d_call: .
clone_size: .
j_call: TRBJ2-1
v_call: TRBV27
cdr3_nt: TGTGCCAGCAGCCGCGGACAGAGTACTCGGCATGAGCAGTTCTTC
cdr3_aa: CASSRGQSTRHEQFF

d_call: TRBD1
clone_size: few
j_call: TRBJ2-7
v_call: TRBV6-2/TRBV6-3
cdr3_nt: TGTGCCAGCAGCCCCGGACAGGGGGGGGTCTACGAGCAGTACTTC
cdr3_aa: CASSPGQGGVYEQYF

d_call: .
clone_size: .
j_call: TRBJ2-4
v_call: TRBV11-1
cdr3_nt: TGTGCCAGCAGCTCCCGGAGCAGGGCCGTAACCAAAAACATTCAGTACTTC
cdr3_aa: CASSSRSRAVTKNIQYF

d_call: TRBD2
clone_size: many
j_call: TRBJ2-7
v_call: TRBV14
cdr3_nt: TGTGCCAGCAGCCAGACTAGCGGGACAAACTACGAGCAGTACTTC
cdr3_aa: CASSQTSGTNYEQYF

d_call: TRBD1
clone_size: .
j_call: TRBJ1-1
v_call: TRBV5-6
cdr3_nt: TGTGCCAGCACCCTCCCCGGGACAGGGGGTATGAACACTGAAGCTTTCTTT
cdr3_aa: CASTLPGTGGMNTEAFF

d_call: .
clone_size: many
j_call: TRBJ2-7
v_call: TRBV20-1
cdr3_nt: TGCAGTGCGAGGGACGGCCCCTACGAGCAGTACTTC
cdr3_aa: CSARDGPYEQYF

d_call: .
clone_size: .
j_call: TRBJ2-1
v_call: TRBV29-1
cdr3_nt: TGCAGCGTCCCTCAGTACAATGAGCAGTTCTTC
cdr3_aa: CSVPQYNEQFF

d_call: .
clone_size: few
j_call: TRBJ1-2
v_call: TRBV24-1
cdr3_nt: TGTGCCACCAGTGATGCCCTTGGGGGCAACTATGGCTACACCTTC
cdr3_aa: CATSDALGGNYGYTF

d_call: TRBD2
clone_size: few
j_call: TRBJ2-3
v_call: TRBV7-6
cdr3_nt: TGTGCCAGCAGCTCAGCGGGGACTCCGGTCCCAGATACGCAGTATTTT
cdr3_aa: CASSSAGTPVPDTQYF

d_call: .
clone_size: many
j_call: TRBJ1-1
v_call: TRBV5-1
cdr3_nt: TGCGCCAGCAGCCAGGGGCACGGCACTGAAGCTTTCTTT
cdr3_aa: CASSQGHGTEAFF

d_call: .
clone_size: many
j_call: TRBJ2-5
v_call: TRBV9
cdr3_nt: TGTGCCAGCAGCGTCGGAGGGGCCCAAGAGACCCAGTACTTC
cdr3_aa: CASSVGGAQETQYF

d_call: .
clone_size: once
j_call: TRBJ2-5
v_call: TRBV28
cdr3_nt: TGTGCCAGCAGTTTAAACTCAACCCCCGTGTACTTC
cdr3_aa: CASSLNSTPVYF

d_call: .
clone_size: many
j_call: TRBJ2-3
v_call: TRBV5-1
cdr3_nt: TGCGCCAGCAGCCCGGGATCGGTTAGCACAGATACGCAGTATTTT
cdr3_aa: CASSPGSVSTDTQYF

d_call: TRBD1
clone_size: many
j_call: TRBJ1-1
v_call: TRBV30
cdr3_nt: TGTGCCTGGAGTTCCCCCGAGGACAGGGGTTATAGTAAGGACACTGAAGCTTTCTTT
cdr3_aa: CAWSSPEDRGYSKDTEAFF

d_call: TRBD2
clone_size: .
j_call: TRBJ2-7
v_call: TRBV7-6
cdr3_nt: TGTGCCAGCAGCTTAAGCCGGGAGGGACACTACGAGCAGTACTTC
cdr3_aa: CASSLSREGHYEQYF

d_call: TRBD2
clone_size: once
j_call: TRBJ2-3
v_call: TRBV27
cdr3_nt: TGTGCCAGCAGTCTCATGCCTAGCGGGAGTGATACGCAGTATTTT
cdr3_aa: CASSLMPSGSDTQYF

d_call: TRBD1
clone_size: few
j_call: TRBJ1-1
v_call: TRBV20-1
cdr3_nt: TGCAGTGCTAGGGGACAGGGAGGCCTGAACACTGAAGCTTTCTTT
cdr3_aa: CSARGQGGLNTEAFF

d_call: .
clone_size: few
j_call: TRBJ1-1
v_call: TRBV12-3/TRBV12-4
cdr3_nt: TGTGCCAGCAGTTTCCCCGGCACTGAAGCTTTCTTT
cdr3_aa: CASSFPGTEAFF

d_call: TRBD2
clone_size: many
j_call: TRBJ2-7
v_call: TRBV27
cdr3_nt: TGTGCCAGCAGTCCCAGCGGGAGTTGGAACGAGCAGTACTTC
cdr3_aa: CASSPSGSWNEQYF

d_call: .
clone_size: many
j_call: TRBJ2-1
v_call: TRBV15
cdr3_nt: TGTGCCACCAGCAGAGAAAGTAGCCGCAGGAATGAGCAGTTCTTC
cdr3_aa: CATSRESSRRNEQFF

d_call: .
clone_size: many
j_call: TRBJ1-6
v_call: TRBV6-1
cdr3_nt: TGTGCCAGCAGGGTAGGAGAAGTTAATTCACCCCTCCACTTT
cdr3_aa: CASRVGEVNSPLHF

d_call: .
clone_size: .
j_call: TRBJ2-3
v_call: TRBV18
cdr3_nt: TGTGCCAGCTCACGGTCATCAAGCACAGGTACGCAGTATTTT
cdr3_aa: CASSRSSSTGTQYF

d_call: TRBD1
clone_size: many
j_call: TRBJ1-1
v_call: TRBV28
cdr3_nt: TGTGCCAGCAGTTTATCAGGGGGTACTGAAGCTTTCTTT
cdr3_aa: CASSLSGGTEAFF

d_call: TRBD2
clone_size: many
j_call: TRBJ2-7
v_call: TRBV20-1
cdr3_nt: TGCAGTGCTAGCGGGACTAGCGGGAACTACGAGCAGTACTTC
cdr3_aa: CSASGTSGNYEQYF

d_call: .
clone_size: many
j_call: TRBJ1-2
v_call: TRBV2
cdr3_nt: TGTGCCAGCAGTCACCTACAGGGCACCTATGGCTACACCTTC
cdr3_aa: CASSHLQGTYGYTF

d_call: TRBD2
clone_size: few
j_call: TRBJ2-1
v_call: TRBV12-5
cdr3_nt: TGTGCTAGTGGTTTCCAGACTAGCGGGAGGGCCGAGCCGTTCTTC
cdr3_aa: CASGFQTSGRAEPFF

d_call: .
clone_size: .
j_call: TRBJ2-3
v_call: TRBV6-1
cdr3_nt: TGTGCCAGCAGTTATTGGGGCAGGGGTGCAGATACGCAGTATTTT
cdr3_aa: CASSYWGRGADTQYF

d_call: TRBD2
clone_size: many
j_call: TRBJ2-1
v_call: TRBV20-1
cdr3_nt: TGCAGTGCTAGAGCGTTCGGGACTATCTCGAATGAGCAGTTCTTC
cdr3_aa: CSARAFGTISNEQFF

d_call: TRBD2
clone_size: many
j_call: TRBJ2-7
v_call: TRBV28
cdr3_nt: TGTGCCAGCAGTTTAGCCAGCGGGGACTACGAGCAGTACTTC
cdr3_aa: CASSLASGDYEQYF

d_call: .
clone_size: many
j_call: TRBJ1-2
v_call: TRBV5-6
cdr3_nt: TGTGCCAGCACCGTGGGGACCACAAGGGCCCCTTTGGGTGGCTACACCTTC
cdr3_aa: CASTVGTTRAPLGGYTF

d_call: TRBD2
clone_size: .
j_call: TRBJ2-1
v_call: TRBV7-9
cdr3_nt: TGTGCCAGCAGCTTAGTACTATCGGTAGCGGGAAATGAGCAGTTCTTC
cdr3_aa: CASSLVLSVAGNEQFF

d_call: .
clone_size: .
j_call: TRBJ2-7
v_call: TRBV12-5
cdr3_nt: TGTGCTAGTGGCCTCACCTACTACGAGCAGTACTTC
cdr3_aa: CASGLTYYEQYF

d_call: .
clone_size: .
j_call: TRBJ2-5
v_call: TRBV5-1
cdr3_nt: TGCGCCAGCAGCTCGGGAAGATCTCCTACAAGGGAGACCCAGTACTTC
cdr3_aa: CASSSGRSPTRETQYF

d_call: TRBD1
clone_size: many
j_call: TRBJ2-5
v_call: TRBV6-1
cdr3_nt: TGTGCCAGCAGCTGGACAGGGACGTCAGGGACCCAGTACTTC
cdr3_aa: CASSWTGTSGTQYF